This TCR beta chain appears in the sequencing data of a study of T cells in Graves' hyperthyroidism and ophthalmopathy. General study findings and limits: Ophthalmopathy was told apart from stable hyperthyroidism by a 13 V-J model. Blood also carried most thyroid clonotypes expanded above 0.001.

Trimming removed 3 bases from V and 8 bases from J; junction bases left unmatched: 8. Germline CDR1 SGDLS, CDR2 YYNGEE. The CDR3 runs 15 residues. Exclusion followed for patients with uncontrolled infection, other autoimmune disease, pregnancy or lactation. Diagnosing involved the use of clinical symptoms, serum thyroxine and TRAb, thyroid ultrasound and orbital computed tomography. Comments on this clonotype: What it binds is unknown.

Regions amplified from RNA transcripts were the TCR beta CDR3 regions. Using the HTBI primer set, a first-round RT-PCR was run on the TCR CDR3. One entry per CDR3 protein results from TCRdb running MiXCR on the multiplex PCR reads. The sample holds over 650,000 distinct CDR3 sequences; 45% are singletons and the top ten take roughly 6.5%. The sequencing input was peripheral blood or thyroid tissue (not recorded which). The receptor's source is an adult man with Graves' disease, either hyperthyroidism or ophthalmopathy (not recorded which). The rearrangement uses TRBV9 and TRBJ1-4; TRBD1 agrees at 9 bases. This chain's CDR3 is CASSAPGQGTEKLFF. The CDR3 DNA reads TGTGCCAGCAGCGCACCGGGACAGGGAACCGAAAAACTGTTTTTT.